The present TCR beta chain was sequenced within a study of blood T cell repertoires in COVID-19. Study information: There were acute and convalescent COVID-19 samples, and they came from the United States, Italy and Spain. The cDNA or gDNA used as material had been derived from T cells, B-cell-depleted T cells, or PBMCs.

Per the authors' pipeline: Using reference gene primer amplification, nucleated cell counts were estimated. Sequenced by immunoSEQ multiplex PCR; TCRdb stores in-frame clones only, minus some. V and J calls and clone size are copied from that table; D and trimming were computed from the DNA. The sample consists of approximately 200,000 clones, roughly 80% of them appearing once. The CDR3 consists of 16 residues. V was clipped by 4 bases and J by 7 bases, with 19 bases between them. Germline-derived CDR1 and CDR2 are LNHDA and SQIVND (reference sequence). This clone was detected only a few times. The TCR sequence derives from a woman of 80 years or more with acute or convalescent COVID-19. Material: peripheral blood. V and J are TRBV19 and TRBJ1-4; a possible D gene is TRBD1 (6 bases). The CDR3 loop reads CASSTGGDSRGEKLFF. Written as DNA, the CDR3 is TGTGCCAGTAGTACTGGGGGCGATTCTAGAGGTGAAAAACTGTTTTTT.